These 2 T cell receptor beta chains came from one sample sequenced in a study of shared T cell receptors in the human thymus. Only in-frame clones appear in the TCRdb table, and some are missing; sequencing was by immunoSEQ multiplex PCR. The sample holds approximately 660,000 clones; around 89% are singletons and the top ten take 0.0095% to 0.012%. The sample was also linked to a second study, of human thymus T cells.

Sequencing was done on a sample of thymocytes. All receptors come from a boy under three years old with a congenital heart defect.

The CDR3 DNA follows: TGCGCCAGCAGCCAAGAGTTGCTGGACAGGGGGACTAGCAATCAGCCCCAGCATTTT. Translated: CASSQELLDRGTSNQPQHF. The chain combines TRBV4-1 with TRBJ1-5; 10 positions match TRBD1. V lost 0 bases, J lost 0 bases, and 8 bases stayed unmatched. Germline CDR1 reads MGHRA; CDR2 reads YSYEKL. The CDR3 is 19 residues long.

The V gene is TRBV4-2, the J gene TRBJ2-5; possibly TRBD2 for D (6 bases). Germline CDR1 reads LGHNA; CDR2 reads YNFKEQ. V shed 3 bases and J shed 5 bases, with 22 bases lying between them. The CDR3 is 17 amino acids. The CDR3 DNA follows: TGTGCCAGCAGCCATGCCGGCGGAGGGCTAGCCCGTGAGACCCAGTACTTC. It encodes CASSHAGGGLARETQYF.